This T cell receptor (beta chain) was profiled in a study of blood T cell repertoires in COVID-19. About the study: The United States, Italy and Spain were the sources of the acute and convalescent COVID-19 samples. Nucleic acid was either cDNA or gDNA, and it came from T cells, B-cell-depleted T cells, or PBMCs.

CDR3 length: 13 amino acids. Germline loops: CDR1 MNHEY, CDR2 SMNVEV (reference sequence). V lost 6 bases to trimming and J lost 7 bases, with 15 bases between them. As handled by the study authors: Reference gene primer amplification in the assay estimated nucleated cell counts. This table comes from immunoSEQ multiplex PCR, and its TCRdb copy is limited to in-frame clones, with some not included. That table furnishes V, J and clone size, whereas the DNA furnished D and trimming. In the table there are roughly 220,000 clones, roughly four fifths of which are singletons. Material: PBMCs or T cells enriched from blood (not recorded which). This clonotype was obtained from a woman aged 40 to 50 with acute COVID-19. V and J are TRBV27 and TRBJ2-5; possibly TRBD2 for D (5 bases). Here the CDR3 reads CASRLGSAGTQYF. The CDR3 DNA reads TGTGCCAGCAGACTAGGGTCCGCAGGGACCCAGTACTTC.